The rows below give T cell receptor beta chains drawn from one sample of a study of early T cells in non-severe SARS-CoV-2 infection. TCRdb independently ran MiXCR on the 5' RACE reads; one entry per CDR3 protein. The sample shows about 40,000 distinct CDR3 sequences, around 23% of them seen only once. Sequences were derived from whole blood, sampled at baseline. These receptors were taken from an adult who was a healthcare worker with PCR-confirmed SARS-CoV-2 infection or an uninfected control (not recorded which). Both conserved end residues are part of each CDR3. A D gene is named only where the DNA matches it firmly. Clone size appears in some rows only: once, few, many, or a class for an expanded clone.

d_gene | j_gene | v_gene | abundance | CDR3aa | CDR3nt
TRBD1 | TRBJ2-5 | TRBV7-2 | few | CASSLVRGRETQYF | TGTGCCAGCAGCTTAGTCAGGGGGCGAGAGACCCAGTACTTC
NA | TRBJ1-1 | TRBV12-3/TRBV12-4 | many | CASSLGGTNTEAFF | TGTGCCAGCAGTTTGGGGGGAACGAACACTGAAGCTTTCTTT
NA | TRBJ2-7 | TRBV5-1 | NA | CASSLGAGNAYEQYF | TGCGCCAGCAGCTTGGGCGCAGGGAACGCCTACGAGCAGTACTTC
TRBD1 | TRBJ2-7 | TRBV20-1 | NA | CSARDRDRLNYGSYEQYF | TGCAGTGCTAGAGACCGGGACAGGCTGAATTACGGCTCCTACGAGCAGTACTTC
NA | TRBJ2-5 | TRBV7-6 | NA | CASRGGVETQYF | TGTGCCAGCAGAGGGGGTGTAGAGACCCAGTACTTC
NA | TRBJ2-7 | TRBV18 | NA | CASSREGGMDEQYF | TGTGCCAGCTCACGGGAGGGGGGCATGGACGAGCAGTACTTC
TRBD1 | TRBJ1-1 | TRBV7-9 | NA | CASSLRRSQGSLLTEAFF | TGTGCCAGCAGCTTAAGGAGGTCACAGGGGTCCCTCCTCACTGAAGCTTTCTTT
TRBD2 | TRBJ2-3 | TRBV20-1 | NA | CSANGGGAADTQYF | TGCAGTGCTAACGGCGGGGGGGCAGCAGATACGCAGTATTTT
NA | TRBJ1-2 | TRBV2 | many | CASSEYPANGYTF | TGTGCCAGCAGTGAATACCCAGCGAATGGCTACACCTTC
NA | TRBJ2-7 | TRBV7-2 | NA | CASSLDLAGEQYF | TGTGCCAGCAGCTTAGACTTGGCGGGGGAGCAGTACTTC
NA | TRBJ2-7 | TRBV6-5 | NA | CASSLNPAFSYEQYF | TGTGCCAGCAGTTTGAACCCAGCTTTCTCCTACGAGCAGTACTTC
TRBD2 | TRBJ2-3 | TRBV28 | NA | CASSGLADRTDTQYF | TGTGCCAGCAGTGGACTAGCGGACCGCACAGATACGCAGTATTTT
NA | TRBJ2-5 | TRBV10-3 | few | CAISESGALQETQYF | TGTGCCATCAGTGAGTCGGGAGCACTCCAAGAGACCCAGTACTTC
NA | TRBJ2-5 | TRBV20-1 | NA | CSAEGVQGETQYF | TGCAGTGCTGAGGGGGTACAGGGTGAGACCCAGTACTTC
NA | TRBJ2-2 | TRBV21-1 | NA | CATPPTRNTGELFF | TGTGCCACACCTCCGACGCGGAACACCGGGGAGCTGTTTTTT
NA | TRBJ2-3 | TRBV11-2 | NA | CASSFSRVTDTQYF | TGTGCCAGCAGCTTTTCGAGGGTCACAGATACGCAGTATTTT
NA | TRBJ1-1 | TRBV6-5 | few | CASSYSFGNTEAFF | TGTGCCAGCAGTTACTCGTTTGGAAACACTGAAGCTTTCTTT
NA | TRBJ1-4 | TRBV7-9 | few | CASSPEGGLNEKLFF | TGTGCCAGCAGCCCCGAGGGGGGTCTTAATGAAAAACTGTTTTTT
NA | TRBJ2-7 | TRBV29-1 | few | CSVVEDHKYEQYF | TGCAGCGTTGTAGAGGACCACAAATACGAGCAGTACTTC
TRBD1 | TRBJ2-3 | TRBV10-1 | few | CASSDRGLGTDTQYF | TGCGCCAGCAGCGACAGGGGGCTCGGGACAGATACGCAGTATTTT
TRBD2 | TRBJ2-1 | TRBV7-3 | few | CASSQSGGNYNEQFF | TGTGCCAGCAGCCAGAGCGGGGGCAACTACAATGAGCAGTTCTTC
NA | TRBJ1-3 | TRBV7-3 | few | CASSFTSSGSGNTIYF | TGTGCCAGCAGCTTTACATCCAGCGGTTCTGGAAACACCATATATTTT
NA | TRBJ2-7 | TRBV7-9 | NA | CASSAAGEQYF | TGTGCCAGCAGCGCCGCTGGGGAGCAGTACTTC
NA | TRBJ1-4 | TRBV20-1 | NA | CSARGQSNERLFF | TGCAGTGCTAGGGGGCAGAGTAATGAAAGACTGTTTTTT
TRBD1 | TRBJ2-7 | TRBV18 | NA | CATHSGTGGYEQYF | TGTGCCACACATTCCGGGACAGGGGGTTACGAGCAGTACTTC
NA | TRBJ2-7 | TRBV7-9 | NA | CASSLPGPSYEQYF | TGTGCCAGCAGCTTACCGGGACCGAGCTACGAGCAGTACTTC
NA | TRBJ1-1 | TRBV18 | NA | CASSPPWEGTEAFF | TGTGCCAGCTCACCACCATGGGAAGGTACTGAAGCTTTCTTT
NA | TRBJ2-1 | TRBV7-6 | few | CASSPTPTTEQFF | TGTGCCAGCAGCCCGACTCCGACAACTGAGCAGTTCTTC
TRBD1 | TRBJ2-5 | TRBV6-2/TRBV6-3 | NA | CASSRTGFQENQYF | TGTGCCAGCAGTCGGACAGGGTTCCAAGAGAACCAGTACTTC
TRBD1 | TRBJ2-2 | TRBV9 | NA | CASSTLAPGQWNTGELFF | TGTGCCAGCAGCACCCTAGCACCGGGACAGTGGAACACCGGGGAGCTGTTTTTT
NA | TRBJ1-2 | TRBV11-2 | many | CASSSAANYGYTF | TGTGCCAGCAGCTCGGCAGCAAACTATGGCTACACCTTC
TRBD2 | TRBJ2-1 | TRBV4-2 | NA | CASSQVRSGGYNEQFF | TGTGCCAGCAGCCAAGTTCGCAGCGGGGGTTACAATGAGCAGTTCTTC
NA | TRBJ2-7 | TRBV6-1 | NA | CASSEARRGYPLYEQYF | TGTGCCAGCAGTGAAGCGCGTCGGGGGTACCCCCTCTACGAGCAGTACTTC
NA | TRBJ2-3 | TRBV20-1 | NA | CSAISPVGGTDTQYF | TGCAGTGCTATATCCCCGGTCGGGGGCACAGATACGCAGTATTTT
NA | TRBJ2-3 | TRBV12-3/TRBV12-4 | NA | CASSFLRQSTDTQYF | TGTGCCAGCAGTTTCTTGCGCCAGAGCACAGATACGCAGTATTTT
TRBD1 | TRBJ2-7 | TRBV11-2 | NA | CASSPTGGVNNEQYF | TGTGCCAGCAGCCCGACAGGGGGCGTTAACAACGAGCAGTACTTC
NA | TRBJ1-1 | TRBV2 | once | CASSAEITEAFF | TGTGCCAGCAGTGCTGAGATCACTGAAGCTTTCTTT
NA | TRBJ1-1 | TRBV27 | many | CASTRRGEAEAFF | TGTGCCAGCACCCGGAGGGGGGAGGCTGAAGCTTTCTTT
NA | TRBJ2-5 | TRBV29-1 | few | CSVGQADQETQYF | TGCAGCGTTGGTCAGGCAGACCAAGAGACCCAGTACTTC
TRBD2 | TRBJ2-3 | TRBV29-1 | medium-sized | CSVGVPSGGLSTDTQYF | TGCAGCGTTGGAGTGCCTAGCGGGGGATTAAGCACAGATACGCAGTATTTT
TRBD2 | TRBJ2-7 | TRBV4-2 | NA | CASSQDRLAGGLTYEQYF | TGTGCCAGCAGCCAAGATCGGCTAGCGGGGGGGCTAACCTACGAGCAGTACTTC
TRBD1 | TRBJ1-2 | TRBV29-1 | many | CSVGPTGEANYGYTF | TGCAGCGTTGGCCCGACAGGGGAGGCCAACTATGGCTACACCTTC
NA | TRBJ1-2 | TRBV5-5 | few | CASSLNDYGYTF | TGTGCCAGCAGCTTGAACGACTATGGCTACACCTTC
NA | TRBJ2-3 | TRBV4-1 | NA | CASSQGIEPPADTQYF | TGCGCCAGCAGCCAAGGAATCGAACCTCCGGCAGATACGCAGTATTTT
NA | TRBJ2-1 | TRBV7-9 | few | CASSSRGENEQFF | TGTGCCAGCAGCTCCCGGGGAGAGAATGAGCAGTTCTTC
TRBD1 | TRBJ2-7 | TRBV7-7 | medium-sized | CASSPRDRGDEQYF | TGTGCTAGCAGCCCACGGGACAGGGGGGACGAGCAGTACTTC
NA | TRBJ2-3 | TRBV5-1 | NA | CASSLGGPDTQYF | TGCGCCAGCAGCTTGGGGGGCCCAGATACGCAGTATTTT